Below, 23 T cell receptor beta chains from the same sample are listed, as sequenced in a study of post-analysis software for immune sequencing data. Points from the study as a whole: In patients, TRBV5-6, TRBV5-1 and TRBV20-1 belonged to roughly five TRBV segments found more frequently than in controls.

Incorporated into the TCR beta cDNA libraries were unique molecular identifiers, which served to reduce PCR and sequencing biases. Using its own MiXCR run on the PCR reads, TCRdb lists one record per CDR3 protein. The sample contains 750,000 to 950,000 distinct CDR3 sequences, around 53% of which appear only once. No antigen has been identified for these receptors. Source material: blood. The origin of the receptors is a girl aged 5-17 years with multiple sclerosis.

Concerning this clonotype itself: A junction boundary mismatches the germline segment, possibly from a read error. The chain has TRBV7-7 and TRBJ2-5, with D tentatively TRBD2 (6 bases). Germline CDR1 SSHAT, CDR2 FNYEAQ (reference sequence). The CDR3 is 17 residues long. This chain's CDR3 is CASSLAGSGRLYGTQYF. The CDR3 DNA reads TGTGCTAGCAGCTTAGCAGGAAGCGGGCGGCTTTATGGGACCCAGTACTTC. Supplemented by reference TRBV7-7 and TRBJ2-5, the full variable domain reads GAGVSQSPRYKVTKRGQDVTLRCDPISSHATLYWYQQALGQGPEFLTYFNYEAQPDKSGLPSDRFSAERPEGSISTLTIQRTEQRDSAMYRCASSLAGSGRLYGTQYFGPGTRLLVL.

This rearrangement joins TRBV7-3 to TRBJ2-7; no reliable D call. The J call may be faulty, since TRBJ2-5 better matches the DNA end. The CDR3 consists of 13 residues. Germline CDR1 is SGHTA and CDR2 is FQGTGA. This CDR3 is CASSLSYKETQYF. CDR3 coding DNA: TGTGCCAGCAGCTTAAGCTACAAGGAGACCCAGTACTTC.

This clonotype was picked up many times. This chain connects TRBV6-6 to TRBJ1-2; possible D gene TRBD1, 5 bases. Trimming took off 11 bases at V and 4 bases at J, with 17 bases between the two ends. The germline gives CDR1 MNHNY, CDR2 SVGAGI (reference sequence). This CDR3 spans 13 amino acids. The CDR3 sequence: CAGQGGSLYGYTF. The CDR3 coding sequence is TGTGCCGGACAAGGAGGGTCCCTCTATGGCTACACCTTC.

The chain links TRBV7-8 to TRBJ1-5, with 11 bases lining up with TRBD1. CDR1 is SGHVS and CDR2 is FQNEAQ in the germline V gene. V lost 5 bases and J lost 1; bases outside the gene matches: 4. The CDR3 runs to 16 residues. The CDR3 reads CASSHGQGASNQPQHF. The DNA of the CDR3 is TGTGCCAGCAGCCACGGACAGGGGGCAAGCAATCAGCCCCAGCATTTT. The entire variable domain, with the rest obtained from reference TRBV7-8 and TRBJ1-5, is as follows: GAGVSQSPRYKVAKRGQDVALRCDPISGHVSLFWYQQALGQGPEFLTYFQNEAQLDKSGLPSDRFFAERPEGSVSTLKIQRTQQEDSAVYLCASSHGQGASNQPQHFGDGTRLSIL.

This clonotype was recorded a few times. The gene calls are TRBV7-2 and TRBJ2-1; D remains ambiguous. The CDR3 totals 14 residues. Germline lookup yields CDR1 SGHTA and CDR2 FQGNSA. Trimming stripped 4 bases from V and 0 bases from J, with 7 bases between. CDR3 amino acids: CASSSPGSYNEQFF. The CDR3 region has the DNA TGTGCCAGCAGCTCCCCGGGCTCCTACAATGAGCAGTTCTTC.

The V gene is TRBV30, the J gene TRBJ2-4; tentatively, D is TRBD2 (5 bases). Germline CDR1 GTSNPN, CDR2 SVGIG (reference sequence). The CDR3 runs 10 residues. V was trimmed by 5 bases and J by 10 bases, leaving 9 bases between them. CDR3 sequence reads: CAWGREIQYF. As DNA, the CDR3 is TGTGCCTGGGGACGGGAAATTCAGTACTTC.

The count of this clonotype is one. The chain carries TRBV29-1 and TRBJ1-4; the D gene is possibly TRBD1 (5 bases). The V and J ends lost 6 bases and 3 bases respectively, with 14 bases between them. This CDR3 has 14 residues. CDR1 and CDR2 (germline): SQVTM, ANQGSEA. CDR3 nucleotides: TGCAGCGTCAGAACAGGCGGTCCTAATGAAAAACTGTTTTTT. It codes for CSVRTGGPNEKLFF.

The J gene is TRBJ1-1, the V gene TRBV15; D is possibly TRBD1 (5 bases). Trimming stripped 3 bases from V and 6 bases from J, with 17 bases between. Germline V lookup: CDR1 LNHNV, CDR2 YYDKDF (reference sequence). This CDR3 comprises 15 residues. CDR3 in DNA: TGTGCCACCAGCAGCCGGGTGGGGGTCGCGCCTGAAGCTTTCTTT. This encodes CATSSRVGVAPEAFF. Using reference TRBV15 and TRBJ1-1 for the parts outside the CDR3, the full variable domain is DAMVIQNPRYQVTQFGKPVTLSCSQTLNHNVMYWYQQKSSQAPKLLFHYYDKDFNNEADTPDNFQSRRPNTSFCFLDIRSPGLGDTAMYLCATSSRVGVAPEAFFGQGTRLTVV.

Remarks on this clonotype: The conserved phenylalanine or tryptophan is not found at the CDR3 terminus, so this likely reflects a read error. CDR3 nucleotide sequence: TGTGCCAGCTCACCTCTTGTGGCCAAGGAGACCCAGTACTGC. Protein sequence: CASSPLVAKETQYC. The rearrangement uses TRBV18 and TRBJ2-5; the D is unclear. The CDR3 spans 14 residues. Germline assignment: CDR1 KGHSH and CDR2 LQKENI. Trimming cost V 3 bases and J 5 bases, with 13 bases left between them.

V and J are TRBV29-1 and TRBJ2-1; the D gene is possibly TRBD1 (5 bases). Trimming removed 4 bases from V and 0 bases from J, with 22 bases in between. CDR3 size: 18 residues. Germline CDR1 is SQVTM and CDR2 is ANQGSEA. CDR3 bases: TGCAGCGTTGGTAGAAAGAGCAGGGTACCAAGCTCCTACAATGAGCAGTTCTTC. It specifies CSVGRKSRVPSSYNEQFF.

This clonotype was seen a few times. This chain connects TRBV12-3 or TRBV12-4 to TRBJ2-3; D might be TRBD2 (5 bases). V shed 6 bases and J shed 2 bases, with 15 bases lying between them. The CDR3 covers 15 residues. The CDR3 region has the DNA TGTGCCAGCAGCCCTACTAGGATCCTCACAGATACGCAGTATTTT. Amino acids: CASSPTRILTDTQYF.

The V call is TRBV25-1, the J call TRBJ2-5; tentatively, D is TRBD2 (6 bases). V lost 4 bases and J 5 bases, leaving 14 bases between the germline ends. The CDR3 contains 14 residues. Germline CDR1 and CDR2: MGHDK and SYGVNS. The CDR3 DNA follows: TGTGCCAGCAGTGCCCGGGGAGGAGGCGAGACCCAGTACTTC. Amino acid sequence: CASSARGGGETQYF. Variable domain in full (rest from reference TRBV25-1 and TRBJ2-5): EADIYQTPRYLVIGTGKKITLECSQTMGHDKMYWYQQDPGMELHLIHYSYGVNSTEKGDLSSESTVSRIRTEHFPLTLESARPSHTSQYLCASSARGGGETQYFGPGTRLLVL.

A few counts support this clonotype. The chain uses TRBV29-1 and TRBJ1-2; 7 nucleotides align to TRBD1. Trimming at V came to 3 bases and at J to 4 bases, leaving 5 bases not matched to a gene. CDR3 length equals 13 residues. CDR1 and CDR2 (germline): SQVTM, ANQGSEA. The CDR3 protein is CSVDREGAYGYTF. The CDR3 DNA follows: TGCAGCGTTGATCGGGAGGGGGCCTATGGCTACACCTTC. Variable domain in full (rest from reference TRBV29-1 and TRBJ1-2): SAVISQKPSRDICQRGTSLTIQCQVDSQVTMMFWYRQQPGQSLTLIATANQGSEATYESGFVIDKFPISRPNLTFSTLTVSNMSPEDSSIYLCSVDREGAYGYTFGSGTRLTVV.

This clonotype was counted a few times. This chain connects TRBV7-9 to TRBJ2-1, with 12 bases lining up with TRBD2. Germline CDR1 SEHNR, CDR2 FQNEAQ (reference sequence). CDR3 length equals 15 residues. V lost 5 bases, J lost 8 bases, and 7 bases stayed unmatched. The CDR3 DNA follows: TGTGCCAGCAGCGCGACTAGCGGGAGCGTCCATGAGCAGTTCTTC. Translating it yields CASSATSGSVHEQFF.

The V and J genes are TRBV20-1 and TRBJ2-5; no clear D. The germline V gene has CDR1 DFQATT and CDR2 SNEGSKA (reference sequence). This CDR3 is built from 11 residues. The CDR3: CGVGVGETQYF. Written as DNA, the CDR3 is TGCGGCGTTGGGGTGGGGGAGACCCAGTACTTC.

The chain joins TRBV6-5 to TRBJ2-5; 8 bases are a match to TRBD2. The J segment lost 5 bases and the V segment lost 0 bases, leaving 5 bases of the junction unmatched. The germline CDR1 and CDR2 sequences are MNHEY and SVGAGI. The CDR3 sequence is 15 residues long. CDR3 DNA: TGTGCCAGCAGTTACTCGAGAATAGCGGGGGAGACCCAGTACTTC. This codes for CASSYSRIAGETQYF.

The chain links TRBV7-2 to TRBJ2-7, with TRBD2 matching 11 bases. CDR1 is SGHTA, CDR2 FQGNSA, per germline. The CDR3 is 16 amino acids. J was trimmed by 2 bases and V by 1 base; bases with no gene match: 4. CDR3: CASSLVAGGPTYEQYF. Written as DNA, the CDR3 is TGTGCCAGCAGCTTAGTAGCGGGGGGGCCCACCTACGAGCAGTACTTC.

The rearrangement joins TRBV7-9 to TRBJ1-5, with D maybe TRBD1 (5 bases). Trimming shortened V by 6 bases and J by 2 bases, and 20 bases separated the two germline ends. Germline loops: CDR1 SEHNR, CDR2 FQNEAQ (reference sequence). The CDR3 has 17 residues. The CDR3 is CASSSGRGAWGNQPQHF. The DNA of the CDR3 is TGTGCCAGCAGTTCCGGGAGAGGGGCCTGGGGCAATCAGCCCCAGCATTTT.

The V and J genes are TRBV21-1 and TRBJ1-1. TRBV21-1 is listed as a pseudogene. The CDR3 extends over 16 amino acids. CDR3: CASSKVREGPNTEAFF. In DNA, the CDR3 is TGTGCCAGCAGCAAAGTAAGAGAGGGACCGAACACTGAAGCTTTCTTT.

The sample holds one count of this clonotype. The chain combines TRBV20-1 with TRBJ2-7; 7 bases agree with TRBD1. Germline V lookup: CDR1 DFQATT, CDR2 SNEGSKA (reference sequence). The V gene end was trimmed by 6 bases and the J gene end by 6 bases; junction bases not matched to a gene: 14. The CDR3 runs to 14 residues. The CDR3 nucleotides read TGCAGTGCCCCGACCCTGGACAGGACGGGCGAGCAGTACTTC. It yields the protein CSAPTLDRTGEQYF.

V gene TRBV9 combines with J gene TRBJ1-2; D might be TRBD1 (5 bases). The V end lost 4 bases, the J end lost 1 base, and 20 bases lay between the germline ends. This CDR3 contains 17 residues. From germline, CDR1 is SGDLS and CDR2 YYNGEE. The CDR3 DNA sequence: TGTGCCAGCAGCAGACGACAGACGACATTAAGTAACTATGGCTACACCTTC. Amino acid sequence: CASSRRQTTLSNYGYTF. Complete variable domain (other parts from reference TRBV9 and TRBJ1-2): DSGVTQTPKHLITATGQRVTLRCSPRSGDLSVYWYQQSLDQGLQFLIQYYNGEERAKGNILERFSAQQFPDLHSELNLSSLELGDSALYFCASSRRQTTLSNYGYTFGSGTRLTVV.

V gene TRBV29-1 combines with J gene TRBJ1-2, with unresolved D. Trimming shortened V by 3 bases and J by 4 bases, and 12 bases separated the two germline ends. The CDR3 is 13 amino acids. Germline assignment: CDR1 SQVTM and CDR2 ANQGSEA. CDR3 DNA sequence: TGCAGCGTTGAGGTGGATCGAGGCTATGGCTACACCTTC. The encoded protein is CSVEVDRGYGYTF.

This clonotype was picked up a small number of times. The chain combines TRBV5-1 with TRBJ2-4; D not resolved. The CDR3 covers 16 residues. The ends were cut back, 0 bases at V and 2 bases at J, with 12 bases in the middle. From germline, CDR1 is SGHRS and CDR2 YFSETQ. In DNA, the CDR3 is TGCGCCAGCAGCTTGGGGCCCCCGGGTCCCAAAAACATTCAGTACTTC. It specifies CASSLGPPGPKNIQYF.